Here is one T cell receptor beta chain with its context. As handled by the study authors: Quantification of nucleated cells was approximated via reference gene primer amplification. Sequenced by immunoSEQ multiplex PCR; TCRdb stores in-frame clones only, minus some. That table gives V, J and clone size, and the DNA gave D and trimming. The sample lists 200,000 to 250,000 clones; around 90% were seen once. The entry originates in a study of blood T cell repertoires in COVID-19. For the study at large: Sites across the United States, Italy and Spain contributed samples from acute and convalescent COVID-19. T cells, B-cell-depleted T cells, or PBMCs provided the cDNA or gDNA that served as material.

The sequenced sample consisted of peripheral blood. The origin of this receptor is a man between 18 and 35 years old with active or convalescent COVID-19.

This CDR3 is CASTPTGGEKSGYTF. DNA of the CDR3: TGTGCCAGCACCCCGACAGGGGGCGAAAAGTCTGGCTACACCTTC. The chain is built from TRBV25-1 and TRBJ1-2, with TRBD1 matching over 10 bases. The CDR3 spans 15 residues. The junction had 12 bases not matched to a gene; V was cut back by 7 bases and J by 7 bases. Germline-derived CDR1 and CDR2 are MGHDK and SYGVNS.